What follows describes a single TCR beta chain. The antigen is undetermined. TCRdb reprocessed the reads via MiXCR and lists one record per CDR3 protein. The sample records some 350,000 distinct CDR3 sequences, roughly 34% being singletons. These data are taken from a study of T cell repertoires in cytomegalovirus infection. Whole-study context: Well-studied HLA-B-restricted epitopes and recently identified HLA-C-restricted epitopes of CMV were both used in the study. Indicated by public TCR beta signatures were CMV infection and matching HLA type.

Study-level findings and limits: There were carriers of CMV plus the relevant HLA, and cumulative public TCR beta family frequency identified them. CMV-specific TCR beta clonotypes restricted by HLA-C dominated the ex vivo response.

Germline V gene sequence: CDR1 SGHVS, CDR2 FQNEAQ. There are 16 residues in the CDR3. V was trimmed by 5 bases and J by 7 bases, leaving 21 bases between them. The J gene is TRBJ2-1, the V gene TRBV7-8, with a weak D call TRBD1 (5 bases). Sequencing used cultured PBMCs, obtained from culture after CMV antigen stimulation. The TCR was taken from a human donor in good health (CMV status not recorded). Some clones in this sample may be carry-over from other donors' samples. Here the CDR3 DNA reads TGTGCCAGCAGCCTGGGGATCGCAGGGAATAGTAATGAGCAGTTCTTC. Translating it yields CASSLGIAGNSNEQFF.